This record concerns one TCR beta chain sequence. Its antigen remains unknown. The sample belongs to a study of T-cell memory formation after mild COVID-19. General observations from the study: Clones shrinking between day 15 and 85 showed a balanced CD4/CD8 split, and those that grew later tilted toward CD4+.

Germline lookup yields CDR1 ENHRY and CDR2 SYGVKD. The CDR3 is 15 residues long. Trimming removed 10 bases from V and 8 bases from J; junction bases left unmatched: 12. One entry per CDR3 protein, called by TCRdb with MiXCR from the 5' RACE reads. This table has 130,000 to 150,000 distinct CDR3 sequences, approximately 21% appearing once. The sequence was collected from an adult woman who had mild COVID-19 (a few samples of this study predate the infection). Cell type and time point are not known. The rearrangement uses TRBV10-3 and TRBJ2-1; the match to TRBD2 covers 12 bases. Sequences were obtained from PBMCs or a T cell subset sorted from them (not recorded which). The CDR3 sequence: CATLATSGRSDEQFF. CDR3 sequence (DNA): TGTGCCACCCTCGCGACTAGCGGGAGATCCGATGAGCAGTTCTTC.